This record concerns one T cell receptor beta chain sequence. CDR1 and CDR2 from the germline V gene are LGHNA and YSLEER. The trim removed 3 bases at V and 2 bases at J, leaving 7 bases unmatched. There are 15 residues in the CDR3. This sample was included in a study of CD8 T cells in Susac syndrome. RNA amounts of roughly 0.45 to 1 ug underwent reverse transcription with random hexamers. Via MiXCR, TCRdb re-called the immunoSEQ multiplex PCR reads, giving one row per CDR3 protein. The sample records some 300,000 distinct CDR3 sequences, over 75% being singletons. Sequencing of TCR beta was performed on blood CD8+ T cells and on blood CD4+ T cells. Each multiple sclerosis control was a treatment-naive patient with relapsing-remitting disease that was either stable or active.

The V gene is TRBV4-3, the J gene TRBJ2-7; 7 bases align to TRBD1. Sequencing input: CD8+ T cells from PBMCs. This TCR derives from a human donor with multiple sclerosis. CDR3 DNA: TGCGCCAGCAGCCAGGCCAGGGGGAGTGCCTACGAGCAGTACTTC. Translated, it gives CASSQARGSAYEQYF.